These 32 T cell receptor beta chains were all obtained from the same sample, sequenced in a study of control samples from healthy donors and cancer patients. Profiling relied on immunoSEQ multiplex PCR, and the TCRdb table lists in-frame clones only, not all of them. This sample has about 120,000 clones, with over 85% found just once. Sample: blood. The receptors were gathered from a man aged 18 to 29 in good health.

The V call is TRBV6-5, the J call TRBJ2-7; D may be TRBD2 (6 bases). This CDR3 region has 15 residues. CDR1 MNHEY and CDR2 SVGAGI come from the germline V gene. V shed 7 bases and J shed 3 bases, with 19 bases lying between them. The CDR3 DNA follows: TGTGCCAGCATAATCACCCTCTCGGAGGGCTACGAGCAGTACTTC. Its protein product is CASIITLSEGYEQYF.

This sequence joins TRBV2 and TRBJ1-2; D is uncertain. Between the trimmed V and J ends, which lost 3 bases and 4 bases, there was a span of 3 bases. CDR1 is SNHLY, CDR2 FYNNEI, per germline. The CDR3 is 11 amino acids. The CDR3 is CASSEGYGYTF. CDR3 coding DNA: TGTGCCAGCAGTGAGGGCTATGGCTACACCTTC. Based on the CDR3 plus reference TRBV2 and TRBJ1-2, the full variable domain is EPEVTQTPSHQVTQMGQEVILRCVPISNHLYFYWYRQILGQKVEFLVSFYNNEISEKSEIFDDQFSVERPDGSNFTLKIRSTKLEDSAMYFCASSEGYGYTFGSGTRLTVV.

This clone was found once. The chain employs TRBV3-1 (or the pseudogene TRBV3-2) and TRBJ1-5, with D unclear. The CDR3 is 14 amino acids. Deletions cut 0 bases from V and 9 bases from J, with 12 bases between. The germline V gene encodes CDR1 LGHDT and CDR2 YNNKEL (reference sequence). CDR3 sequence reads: CASSQDLDLAPQHF. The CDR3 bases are TGTGCCAGCAGCCAAGATCTCGACCTAGCGCCCCAGCATTTT.

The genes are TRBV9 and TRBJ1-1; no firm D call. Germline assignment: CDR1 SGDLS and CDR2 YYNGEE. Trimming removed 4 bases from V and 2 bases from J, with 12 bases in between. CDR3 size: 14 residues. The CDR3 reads CASSPRLFNTEAFF. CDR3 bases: TGTGCCAGCAGCCCCCGGCTCTTTAACACTGAAGCTTTCTTT.

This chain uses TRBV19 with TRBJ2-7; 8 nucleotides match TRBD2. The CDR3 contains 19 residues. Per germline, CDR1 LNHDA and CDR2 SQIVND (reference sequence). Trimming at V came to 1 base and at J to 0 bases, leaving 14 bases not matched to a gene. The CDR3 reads CASSIGGGGSLRSSYEQYF. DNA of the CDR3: TGTGCCAGTAGTATAGGCGGCGGGGGGTCGTTACGAAGCTCCTACGAGCAGTACTTC.

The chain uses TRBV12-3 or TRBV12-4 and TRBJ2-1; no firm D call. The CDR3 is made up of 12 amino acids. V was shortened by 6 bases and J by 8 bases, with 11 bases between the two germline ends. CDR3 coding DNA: TGTGCCAGCAGGGGTACACCGTATGAGCAGTTCTTC. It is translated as CASRGTPYEQFF.

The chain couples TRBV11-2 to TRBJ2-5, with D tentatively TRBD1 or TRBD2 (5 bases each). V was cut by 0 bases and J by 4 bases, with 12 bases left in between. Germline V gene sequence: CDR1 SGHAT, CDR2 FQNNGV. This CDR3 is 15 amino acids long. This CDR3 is CASSLDSGTGETQYF. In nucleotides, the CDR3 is TGTGCCAGCAGCTTAGACTCAGGGACGGGAGAGACCCAGTACTTC.

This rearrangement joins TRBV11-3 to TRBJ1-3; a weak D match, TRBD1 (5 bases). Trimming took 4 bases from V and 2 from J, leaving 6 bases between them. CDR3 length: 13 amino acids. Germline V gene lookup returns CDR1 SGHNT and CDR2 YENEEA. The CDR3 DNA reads TGTGCCAGCAGCTCAGGGACTGGAAACACCATATATTTT. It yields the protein CASSSGTGNTIYF. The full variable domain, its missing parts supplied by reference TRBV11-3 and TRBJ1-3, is EAGVVQSPRYKIIEKKQPVAFWCNPISGHNTLYWYLQNLGQGPELLIRYENEEAVDDSQLPKDRFSAERLKGVDSTLKIQPAELGDSAVYLCASSSGTGNTIYFGEGSWLTVV.

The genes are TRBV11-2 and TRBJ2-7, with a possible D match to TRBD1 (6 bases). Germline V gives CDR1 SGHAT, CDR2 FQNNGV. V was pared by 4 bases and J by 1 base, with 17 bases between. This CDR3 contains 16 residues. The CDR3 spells CASSSPWTAKSYEQYF. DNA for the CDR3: TGTGCCAGCAGCTCCCCGTGGACAGCGAAATCCTACGAGCAGTACTTC. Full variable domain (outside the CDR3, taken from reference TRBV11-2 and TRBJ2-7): EAGVAQSPRYKIIEKRQSVAFWCNPISGHATLYWYQQILGQGPKLLIQFQNNGVVDDSQLPKDRFSAERLKGVDSTLKIQPAKLEDSAVYLCASSSPWTAKSYEQYFGPGTRLTVT.

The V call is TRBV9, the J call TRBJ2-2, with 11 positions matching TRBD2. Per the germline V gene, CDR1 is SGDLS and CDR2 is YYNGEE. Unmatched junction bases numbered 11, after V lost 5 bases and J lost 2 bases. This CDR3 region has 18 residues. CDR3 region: CASSQPLAGGRNTGELFF. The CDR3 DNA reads TGTGCCAGCAGTCAACCCCTAGCGGGGGGACGCAACACCGGGGAGCTGTTTTTT.

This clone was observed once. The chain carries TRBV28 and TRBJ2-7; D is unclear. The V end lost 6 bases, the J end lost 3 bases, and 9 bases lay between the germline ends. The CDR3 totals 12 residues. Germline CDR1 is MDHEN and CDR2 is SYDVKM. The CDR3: CASSLRFYEQYF. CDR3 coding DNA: TGTGCCAGCAGCCTCAGATTCTACGAGCAGTACTTC.

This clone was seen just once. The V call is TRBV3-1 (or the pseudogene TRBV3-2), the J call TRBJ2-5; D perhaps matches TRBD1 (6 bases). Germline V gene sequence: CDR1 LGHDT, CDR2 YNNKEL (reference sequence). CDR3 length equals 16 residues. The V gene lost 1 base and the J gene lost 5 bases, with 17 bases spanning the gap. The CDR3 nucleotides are TGTGCCAGCAGCCAAGGAGTACTTCCAGGGGTGGAGACCCAGTACTTC. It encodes CASSQGVLPGVETQYF.

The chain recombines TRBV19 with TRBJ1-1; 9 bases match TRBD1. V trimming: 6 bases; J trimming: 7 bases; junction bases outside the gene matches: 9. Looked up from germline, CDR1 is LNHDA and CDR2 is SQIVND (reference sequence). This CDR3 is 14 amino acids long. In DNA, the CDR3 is TGTGCCAGTAGCCTAAAACAGGGGGCTATTGAAGCTTTCTTT. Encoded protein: CASSLKQGAIEAFF.

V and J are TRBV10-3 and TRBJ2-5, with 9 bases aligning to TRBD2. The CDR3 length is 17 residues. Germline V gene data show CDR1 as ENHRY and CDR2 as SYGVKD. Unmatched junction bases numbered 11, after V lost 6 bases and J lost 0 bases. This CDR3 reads CAISSTGLAGYQETQYF. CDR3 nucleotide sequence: TGTGCCATCAGCTCAACGGGGCTAGCGGGGTACCAAGAGACCCAGTACTTC.

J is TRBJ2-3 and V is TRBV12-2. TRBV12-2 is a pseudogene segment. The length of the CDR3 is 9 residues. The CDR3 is CAGTDTQYF. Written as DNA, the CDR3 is TGTGCGGGCACAGATACGCAGTATTTT.

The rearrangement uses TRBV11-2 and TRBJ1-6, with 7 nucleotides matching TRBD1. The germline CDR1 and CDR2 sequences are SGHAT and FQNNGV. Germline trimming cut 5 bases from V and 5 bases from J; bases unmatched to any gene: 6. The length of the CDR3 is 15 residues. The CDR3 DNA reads TGTGCCAGCAGCGTCGCCGGGACAGATAATTCACCCCTCCACTTT. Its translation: CASSVAGTDNSPLHF.

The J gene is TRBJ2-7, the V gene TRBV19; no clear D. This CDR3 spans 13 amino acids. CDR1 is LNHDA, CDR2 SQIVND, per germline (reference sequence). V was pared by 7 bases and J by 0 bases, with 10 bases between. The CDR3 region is CASTGQYSYEQYF. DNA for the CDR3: TGTGCCAGTACTGGCCAGTACTCCTACGAGCAGTACTTC.

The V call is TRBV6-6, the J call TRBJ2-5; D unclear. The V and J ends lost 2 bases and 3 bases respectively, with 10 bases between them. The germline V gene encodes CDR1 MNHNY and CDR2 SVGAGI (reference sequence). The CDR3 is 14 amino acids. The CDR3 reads CASSYLLDEETQYF. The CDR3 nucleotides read TGTGCCAGCAGTTACCTTCTAGACGAAGAGACCCAGTACTTC.

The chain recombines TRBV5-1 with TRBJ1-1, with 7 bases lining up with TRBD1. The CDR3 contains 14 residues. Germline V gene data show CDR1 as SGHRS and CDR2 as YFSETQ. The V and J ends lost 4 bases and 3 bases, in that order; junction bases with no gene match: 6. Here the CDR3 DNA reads TGCGCCAGCAGCCCTACAGGGGCGGACACTGAAGCTTTCTTT. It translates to CASSPTGADTEAFF.

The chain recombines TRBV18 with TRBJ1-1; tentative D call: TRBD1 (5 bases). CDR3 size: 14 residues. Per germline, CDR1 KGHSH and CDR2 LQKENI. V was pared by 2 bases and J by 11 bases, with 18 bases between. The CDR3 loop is CASSPTGGAFWAFF. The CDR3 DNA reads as TGTGCCAGCTCACCAACTGGAGGGGCTTTCTGGGCTTTCTTT.

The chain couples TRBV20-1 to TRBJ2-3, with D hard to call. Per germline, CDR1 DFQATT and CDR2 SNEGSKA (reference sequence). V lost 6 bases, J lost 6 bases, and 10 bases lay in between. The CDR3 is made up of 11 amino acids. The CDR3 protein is CSATRQDTQYF. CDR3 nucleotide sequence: TGCAGTGCAACCCGTCAGGATACGCAGTATTTT.

The CDR3 sequence: CASSLGAGPSGANVLTF. DNA of the CDR3: TGTGCCAGCAGCTTAGGAGCGGGCCCTTCTGGGGCCAACGTCCTGACTTTC. The chain combines TRBV7-2 with TRBJ2-6; tentatively, D is TRBD2 (6 bases). V was cut by 1 base and J by 1 base, with 11 bases left in between. Germline V gene data show CDR1 as SGHTA and CDR2 as FQGNSA. CDR3 length: 17 residues. Variable domain in full (rest from reference TRBV7-2 and TRBJ2-6): GAGVSQSPSNKVTEKGKDVELRCDPISGHTALYWYRQSLGQGLEFLIYFQGNSAPDKSGLPSDRFSAERTGGSVSTLTIQRTQQEDSAVYLCASSLGAGPSGANVLTFGAGSRLTVL.

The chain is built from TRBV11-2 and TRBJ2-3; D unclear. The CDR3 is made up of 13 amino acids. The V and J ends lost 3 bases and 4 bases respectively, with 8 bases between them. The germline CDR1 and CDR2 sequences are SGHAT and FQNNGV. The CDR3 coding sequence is TGTGCCAGCAGCTTTGCTGGCGCAGATACGCAGTATTTT. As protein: CASSFAGADTQYF.

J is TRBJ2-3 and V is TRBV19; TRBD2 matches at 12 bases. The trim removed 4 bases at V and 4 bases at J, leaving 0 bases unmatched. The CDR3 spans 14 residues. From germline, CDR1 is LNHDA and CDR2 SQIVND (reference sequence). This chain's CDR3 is CASSTSGGADTQYF. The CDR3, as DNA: TGTGCCAGTAGTACTAGCGGGGGGGCAGATACGCAGTATTTT. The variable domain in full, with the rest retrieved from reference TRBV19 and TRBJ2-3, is DGGITQSPKYLFRKEGQNVTLSCEQNLNHDAMYWYRQDPGQGLRLIYYSQIVNDFQKGDIAEGYSVSREKKESFPLTVTSAQKNPTAFYLCASSTSGGADTQYFGPGTRLTVL.

Here the CDR3 DNA reads TGTGCCAGCAACCCGGGAAACACCGGGGAGCTGTTTTTT. It is translated as CASNPGNTGELFF. The V gene is TRBV12-3 or TRBV12-4, the J gene TRBJ2-2; TRBD2 is a possible D gene (5 bases). This CDR3 has 13 amino acids. Trimming removed 7 bases at V and 2 bases at J, with 8 bases between.

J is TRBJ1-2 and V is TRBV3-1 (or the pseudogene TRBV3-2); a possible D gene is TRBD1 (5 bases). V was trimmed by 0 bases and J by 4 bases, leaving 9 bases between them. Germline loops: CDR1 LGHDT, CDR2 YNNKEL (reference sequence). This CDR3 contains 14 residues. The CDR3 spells CASSQDWGSYGYTF. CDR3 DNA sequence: TGTGCCAGCAGCCAAGATTGGGGGAGCTATGGCTACACCTTC.

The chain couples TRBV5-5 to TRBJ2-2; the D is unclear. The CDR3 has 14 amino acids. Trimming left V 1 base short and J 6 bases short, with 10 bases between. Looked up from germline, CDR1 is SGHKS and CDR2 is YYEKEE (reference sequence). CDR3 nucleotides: TGTGCCAGCAGCTTGATGGGTCCCCCCGGGGAGCTGTTTTTT. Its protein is CASSLMGPPGELFF.

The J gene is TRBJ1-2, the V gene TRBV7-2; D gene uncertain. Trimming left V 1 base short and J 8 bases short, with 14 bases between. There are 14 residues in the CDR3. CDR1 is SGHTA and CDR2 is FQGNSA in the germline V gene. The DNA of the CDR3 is TGTGCCAGCAGCTTAGTAACCGGTTTTCTAGGCTACACCTTC. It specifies CASSLVTGFLGYTF.

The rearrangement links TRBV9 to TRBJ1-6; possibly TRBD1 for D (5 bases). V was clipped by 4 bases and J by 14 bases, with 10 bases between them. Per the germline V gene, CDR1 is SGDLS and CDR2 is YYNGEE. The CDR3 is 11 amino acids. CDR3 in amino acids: CASSHPGSLHF. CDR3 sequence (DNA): TGTGCCAGCAGCCATCCAGGGTCCCTCCACTTT.

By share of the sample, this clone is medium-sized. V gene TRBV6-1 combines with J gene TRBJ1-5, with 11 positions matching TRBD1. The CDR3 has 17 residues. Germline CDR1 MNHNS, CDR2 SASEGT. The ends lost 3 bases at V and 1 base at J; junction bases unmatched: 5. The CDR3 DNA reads TGTGCCAGCAGTGACGCAAGGGACAGGGGGAGCAATCAGCCCCAGCATTTT. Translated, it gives CASSDARDRGSNQPQHF.

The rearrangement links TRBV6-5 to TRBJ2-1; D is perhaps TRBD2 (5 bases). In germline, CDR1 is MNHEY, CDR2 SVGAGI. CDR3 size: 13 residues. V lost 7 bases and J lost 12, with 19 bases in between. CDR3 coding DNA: TGTGCCAGCACCAAGACGGTGCCCGAGGGGCAGTTCTTC. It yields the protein CASTKTVPEGQFF.

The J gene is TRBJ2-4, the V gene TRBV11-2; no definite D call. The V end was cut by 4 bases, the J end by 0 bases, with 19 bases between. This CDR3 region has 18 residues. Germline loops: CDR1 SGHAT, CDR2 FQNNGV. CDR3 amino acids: CASSWVQPSKLAKNIQYF. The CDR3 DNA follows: TGTGCCAGCAGCTGGGTTCAACCATCGAAGCTAGCCAAAAACATTCAGTACTTC.